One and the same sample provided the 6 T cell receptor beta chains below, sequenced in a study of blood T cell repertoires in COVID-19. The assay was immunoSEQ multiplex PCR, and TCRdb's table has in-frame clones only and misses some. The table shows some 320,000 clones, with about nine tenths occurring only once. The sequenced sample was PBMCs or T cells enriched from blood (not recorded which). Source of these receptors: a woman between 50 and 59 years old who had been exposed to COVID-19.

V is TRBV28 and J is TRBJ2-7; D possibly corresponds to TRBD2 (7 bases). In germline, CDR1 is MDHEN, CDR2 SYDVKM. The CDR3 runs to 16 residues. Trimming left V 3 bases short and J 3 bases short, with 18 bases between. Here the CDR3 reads CASSLGGGGPGYEQYF. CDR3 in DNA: TGTGCCAGCAGTTTGGGGGGAGGGGGTCCCGGCTACGAGCAGTACTTC.

CDR3 amino acids: CSVEHATPTPEPSNQPQHF. Here the CDR3 DNA reads TGCAGCGTTGAACACGCCACTCCCACACCGGAGCCTAGCAATCAGCCCCAGCATTTT. The rearrangement joins TRBV29-1 to TRBJ1-5; D uncertain. Trimming stripped 2 bases from V and 0 bases from J, with 23 bases between. This CDR3 contains 19 residues. Germline CDR1 SQVTM, CDR2 ANQGSEA.

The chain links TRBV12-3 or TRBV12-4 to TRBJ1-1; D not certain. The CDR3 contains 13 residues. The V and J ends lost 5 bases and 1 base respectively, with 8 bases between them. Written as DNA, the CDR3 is TGTGCCAGCAGTAAAAACACGAACACTGAAGCTTTCTTT. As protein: CASSKNTNTEAFF.

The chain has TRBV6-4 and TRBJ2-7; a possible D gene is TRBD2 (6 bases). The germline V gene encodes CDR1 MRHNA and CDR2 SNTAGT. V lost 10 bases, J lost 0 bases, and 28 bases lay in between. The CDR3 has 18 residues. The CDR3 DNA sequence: TGTGCCAAAAGGAGGAGGGCCTTGACCACTAGAAACTCCTACGAGCAGTACTTC. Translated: CAKRRRALTTRNSYEQYF.

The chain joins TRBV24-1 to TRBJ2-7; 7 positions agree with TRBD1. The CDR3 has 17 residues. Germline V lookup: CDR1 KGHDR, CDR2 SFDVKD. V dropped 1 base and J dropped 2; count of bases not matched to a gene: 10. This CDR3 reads CATSDFKQWDSPYEQYF. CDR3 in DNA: TGTGCCACCAGTGATTTTAAACAATGGGACAGCCCCTACGAGCAGTACTTC.

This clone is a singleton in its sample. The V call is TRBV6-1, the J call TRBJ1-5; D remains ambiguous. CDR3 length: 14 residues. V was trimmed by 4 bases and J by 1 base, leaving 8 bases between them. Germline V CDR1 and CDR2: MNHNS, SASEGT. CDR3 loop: CASSVSGSNQPQHF. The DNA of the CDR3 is TGTGCCAGCAGTGTATCCGGGAGCAATCAGCCCCAGCATTTT.